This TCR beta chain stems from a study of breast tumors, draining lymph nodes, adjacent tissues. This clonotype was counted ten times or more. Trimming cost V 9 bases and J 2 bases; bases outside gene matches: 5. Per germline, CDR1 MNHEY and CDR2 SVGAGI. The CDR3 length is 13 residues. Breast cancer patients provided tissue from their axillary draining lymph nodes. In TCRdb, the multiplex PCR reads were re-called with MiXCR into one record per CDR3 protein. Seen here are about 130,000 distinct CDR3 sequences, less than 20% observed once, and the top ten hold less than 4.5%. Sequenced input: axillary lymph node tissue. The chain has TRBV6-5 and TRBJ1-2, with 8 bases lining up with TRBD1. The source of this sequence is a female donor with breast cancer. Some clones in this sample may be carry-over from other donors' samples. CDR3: CASKGTGNYGYTF. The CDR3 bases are TGTGCCAGTAAAGGGACAGGCAACTATGGCTACACCTTC.